This entry concerns a single TCR beta chain. Its matching antigen is unknown. This sample is drawn from a study of blood T cells in healthy people across ages. A second PCR of 7 to 11 cycles used a sample-barcoded 5' primer and a J-beta primer mix. Paired-end reads containing CDR3 totaled no fewer than 2.5 million for each sample. A single record per CDR3 protein comes from TCRdb applying MiXCR to the 5' RACE reads. Of around 970,000 distinct CDR3 sequences listed, approximately 50% are singletons. No fewer than 7 million PBMCs went into each sample. Trimming removed 3 bases from V and 5 bases from J; junction bases left unmatched: 10. The CDR3 has 15 amino acids. Germline CDR1 is DFQATT and CDR2 is SNEGSKA (reference sequence). Study-wide findings and caveats: A strong correlation was seen between TCR beta diversity and naive T cell percentage. The recorded TCR beta diversity per million T cells decreased in a roughly linear manner with age.

The sample comprised blood. This TCR was recovered from a woman between 55 and 75 years old in good health. The chain couples TRBV20-1 to TRBJ1-5; 7 nucleotides align to TRBD1. CDR3 protein: CSASLGRDSDQPQHF. Here the CDR3 DNA reads TGCAGTGCTAGTCTTGGCCGGGACAGTGATCAGCCCCAGCATTTT.